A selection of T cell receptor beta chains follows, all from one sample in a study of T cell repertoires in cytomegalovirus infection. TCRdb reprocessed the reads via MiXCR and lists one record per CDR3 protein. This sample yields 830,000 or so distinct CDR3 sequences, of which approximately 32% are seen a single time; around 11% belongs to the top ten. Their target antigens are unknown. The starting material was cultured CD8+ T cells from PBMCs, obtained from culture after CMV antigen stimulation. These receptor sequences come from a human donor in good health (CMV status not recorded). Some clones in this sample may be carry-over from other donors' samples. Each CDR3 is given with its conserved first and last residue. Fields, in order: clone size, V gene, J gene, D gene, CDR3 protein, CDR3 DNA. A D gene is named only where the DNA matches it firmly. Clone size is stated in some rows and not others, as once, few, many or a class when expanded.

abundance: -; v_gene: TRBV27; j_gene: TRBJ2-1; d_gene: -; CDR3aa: CASSSYTYNEQFF; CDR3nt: TGTGCCAGCAGTTCCTATACCTACAATGAGCAGTTCTTC
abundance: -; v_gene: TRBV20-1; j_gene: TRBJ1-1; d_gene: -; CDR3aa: CSARVVTKNTEAFF; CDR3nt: TGCAGTGCTAGAGTCGTTACCAAGAACACTGAAGCTTTCTTT
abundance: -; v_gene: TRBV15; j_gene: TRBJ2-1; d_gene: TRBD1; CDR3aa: CATSGDRGHEQFF; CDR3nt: TGTGCCACCAGCGGGGACAGGGGCCATGAGCAGTTCTTC
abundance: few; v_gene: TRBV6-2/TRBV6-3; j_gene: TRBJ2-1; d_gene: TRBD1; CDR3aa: CASSYLGQDYYNEQFF; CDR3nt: TGTGCCAGCAGTTACTTGGGACAGGACTACTACAATGAGCAGTTCTTC
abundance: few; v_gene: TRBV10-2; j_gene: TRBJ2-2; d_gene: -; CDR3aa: CASSDWQSNTGELFF; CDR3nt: TGCGCCAGCAGTGATTGGCAGTCGAACACCGGGGAGCTGTTTTTT
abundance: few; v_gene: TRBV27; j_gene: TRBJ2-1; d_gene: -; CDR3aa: CASSLGYFGEQFF; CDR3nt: TGTGCCAGCAGTTTAGGGTATTTCGGTGAGCAGTTCTTC
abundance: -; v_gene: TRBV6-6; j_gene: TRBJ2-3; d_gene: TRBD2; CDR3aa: CASSTVAGKSTDTQYF; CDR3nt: TGTGCCAGCAGTACAGTAGCGGGGAAGAGCACAGATACGCAGTATTTT
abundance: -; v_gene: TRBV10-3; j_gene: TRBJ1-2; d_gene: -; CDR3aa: CAISDPLGQGEAGYTF; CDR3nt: TGTGCCATCAGTGACCCTCTGGGGCAGGGAGAAGCTGGCTACACCTTC
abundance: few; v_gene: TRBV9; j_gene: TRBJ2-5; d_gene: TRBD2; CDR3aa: CASSVRGTSGGPQETQYF; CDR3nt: TGTGCCAGCAGCGTAAGGGGGACTAGCGGGGGCCCCCAAGAGACCCAGTACTTC
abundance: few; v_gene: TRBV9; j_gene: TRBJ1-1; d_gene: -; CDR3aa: CASSVAENLNTEAFF; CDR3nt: TGTGCCAGCAGCGTAGCTGAGAACCTGAACACTGAAGCTTTCTTT
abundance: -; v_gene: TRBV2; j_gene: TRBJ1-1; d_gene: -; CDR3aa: CASNLAWGNTEAFF; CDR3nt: TGTGCCAGCAACCTAGCTTGGGGAAACACTGAAGCTTTCTTT
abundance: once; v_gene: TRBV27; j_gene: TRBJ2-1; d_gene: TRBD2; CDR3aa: CANSPTSGTSNEQFF; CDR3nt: TGTGCCAACAGTCCCACTTCCGGGACTAGCAATGAGCAGTTCTTC
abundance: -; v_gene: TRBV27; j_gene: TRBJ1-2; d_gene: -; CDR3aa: CASSFSDGTNYGYTF; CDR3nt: TGTGCCAGCAGTTTCTCGGACGGGACTAACTATGGCTACACCTTC
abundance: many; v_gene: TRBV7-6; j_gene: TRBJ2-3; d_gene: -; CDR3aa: CASSSSPVGTDTQYF; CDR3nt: TGTGCCAGCAGCTCTAGTCCCGTGGGCACAGATACGCAGTATTTT
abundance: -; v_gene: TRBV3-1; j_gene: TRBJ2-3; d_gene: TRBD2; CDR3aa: CASSPRLAEFSTDTQYF; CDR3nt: TGTGCCAGCAGCCCGCGACTAGCGGAATTTAGCACAGATACGCAGTATTTT
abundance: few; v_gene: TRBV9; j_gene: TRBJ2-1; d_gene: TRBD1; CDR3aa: CASSVEGQGIYEQFF; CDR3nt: TGTGCCAGCAGCGTAGAGGGACAGGGCATATATGAGCAGTTCTTC
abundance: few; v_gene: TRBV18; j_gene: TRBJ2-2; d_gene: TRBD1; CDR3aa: CASSPGQTNTGELFF; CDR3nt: TGTGCCAGCTCGCCGGGACAGACGAACACCGGGGAGCTGTTTTTT
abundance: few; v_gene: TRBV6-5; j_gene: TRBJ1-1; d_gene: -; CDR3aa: CASSYEDPMNTEAFF; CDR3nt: TGTGCCAGCAGTTACGAGGATCCCATGAACACTGAAGCTTTCTTT
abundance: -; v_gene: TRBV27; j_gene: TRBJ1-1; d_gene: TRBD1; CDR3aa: CASSFFGDWTGGETEAFF; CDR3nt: TGTGCCAGCAGTTTTTTTGGGGATTGGACAGGGGGAGAAACTGAAGCTTTCTTT
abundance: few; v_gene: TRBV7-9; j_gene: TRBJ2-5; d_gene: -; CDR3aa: CASSFSKGETQYF; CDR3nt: TGTGCCAGCAGCTTCTCGAAGGGGGAGACCCAGTACTTC
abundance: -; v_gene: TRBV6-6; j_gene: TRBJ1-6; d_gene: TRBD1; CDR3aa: CASSADRGQVSPLHF; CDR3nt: TGTGCCAGCAGTGCGGACAGGGGGCAGGTTTCACCCCTCCACTTT
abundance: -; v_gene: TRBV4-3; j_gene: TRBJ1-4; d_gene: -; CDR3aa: CASSHNTATNEKLFF; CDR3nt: TGCGCCAGCAGCCATAATACCGCAACTAATGAAAAACTGTTTTTT
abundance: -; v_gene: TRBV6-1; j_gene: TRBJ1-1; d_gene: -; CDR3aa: CASGPGAKTEAFF; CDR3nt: TGTGCCAGCGGCCCAGGGGCAAAGACTGAAGCTTTCTTT
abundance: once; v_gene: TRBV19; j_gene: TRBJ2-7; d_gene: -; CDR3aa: CASSMTQGVVDEQYF; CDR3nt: TGTGCCAGTAGTATGACACAGGGTGTCGTGGACGAGCAGTACTTC
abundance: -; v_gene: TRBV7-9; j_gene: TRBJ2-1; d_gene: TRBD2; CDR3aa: CASSLRASGGDEQFF; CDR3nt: TGTGCCAGCAGCTTACGGGCTAGCGGGGGCGATGAGCAGTTCTTC
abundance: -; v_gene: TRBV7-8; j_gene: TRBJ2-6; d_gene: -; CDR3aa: CASSLARMGTGANVLTF; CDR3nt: TGTGCCAGCAGCTTAGCGCGAATGGGGACCGGGGCCAACGTCCTGACTTTC
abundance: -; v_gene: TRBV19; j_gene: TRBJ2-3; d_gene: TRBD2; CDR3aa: CASIRGTSSSTDTQYF; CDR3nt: TGTGCCAGTATCCGGGGGACTAGCAGTTCCACAGATACGCAGTATTTT
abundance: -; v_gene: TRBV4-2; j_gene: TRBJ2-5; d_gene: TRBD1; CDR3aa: CASSPRRQGQETQYF; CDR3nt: TGTGCCAGCAGCCCCCGTCGACAGGGACAAGAGACCCAGTACTTC
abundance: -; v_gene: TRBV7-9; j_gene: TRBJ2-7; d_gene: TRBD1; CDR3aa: CASSGAGGYEQYF; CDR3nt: TGTGCCAGCAGCGGGGCAGGGGGCTACGAGCAGTACTTC
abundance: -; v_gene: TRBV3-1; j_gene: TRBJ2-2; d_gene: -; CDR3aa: CASSHLHQAGELFF; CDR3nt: TGTGCCAGCAGCCACCTACATCAGGCCGGGGAGCTGTTTTTT
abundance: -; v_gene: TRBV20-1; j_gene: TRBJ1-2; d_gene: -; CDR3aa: CSAWTADYGYTF; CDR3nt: TGCAGTGCTTGGACAGCGGACTATGGCTACACCTTC
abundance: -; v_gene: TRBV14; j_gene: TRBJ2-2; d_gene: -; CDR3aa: CASSRRPWGMGELFF; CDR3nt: TGTGCCAGCAGCCGACGTCCATGGGGGATGGGGGAGCTGTTTTTT